A single sample is the source of the 21 T cell receptor beta chains below, sequenced in a study of cytomegalovirus exposure and HLA in healthy donors. 13 Jbeta primers and 60 Vbeta primers were used for the PCR. TCRdb keeps only in-frame clones here, not all; method: immunoSEQ multiplex PCR. The sample holds under 110,000 clones; about three quarters are singletons and the top ten take under 8%. What was sequenced was PBMCs. These receptors all come from a woman aged 45 to 65 in good health and CMV-seropositive.

This CDR3 reads CAISPTGNYGYTF. In DNA form, the CDR3 reads TGTGCCATCAGCCCGACAGGGAACTATGGCTACACCTTC. This chain joins TRBV10-3 and TRBJ1-2; the match to TRBD1 covers 7 bases. V lost 6 bases to trimming and J lost 2 bases; unmatched junction nucleotides: 3. This CDR3 is built from 13 residues. CDR1 and CDR2 from the germline V gene are ENHRY and SYGVKD.

This clone has only a few counts. The V and J genes are TRBV6-6 and TRBJ2-6, with 8 bases that match TRBD1. In germline, CDR1 is MNHNY, CDR2 SVGAGI (reference sequence). V dropped 2 bases and J dropped 2; count of bases not matched to a gene: 2. There are 16 residues in the CDR3. The CDR3 sequence: CASSYPTGAGANVLTF. The CDR3 coding sequence is TGTGCCAGCAGTTACCCGACAGGGGCTGGGGCCAACGTCCTGACTTTC.

This clone was detected only once. V and J are TRBV9 and TRBJ1-1; weak D call: TRBD1 (6 bases). This CDR3 is built from 14 residues. CDR1 and CDR2 (germline): SGDLS, YYNGEE. Trimming removed 3 bases at V and 5 bases at J, with 14 bases between. The CDR3 DNA sequence: TGTGCCAGCAGCGCCTTAGACAGGCCAACTGAAGCTTTCTTT. Amino acids: CASSALDRPTEAFF.

The V gene is TRBV4-3, the J gene TRBJ2-6; no definite D call. Looked up from germline, CDR1 is LGHNA and CDR2 is YSLEER. The length of the CDR3 is 18 residues. Trimming removed 0 bases at V and 0 bases at J, with 12 bases between. The CDR3, as DNA: TGCGCCAGCAGCCAAGATAACCTCTGGAGCTCTGGGGCCAACGTCCTGACTTTC. Amino acids: CASSQDNLWSSGANVLTF.

The table lists this clone with a count of one. The CDR3 DNA follows: TGTGCCTGGACCCCTCTCGGGGGAGGGGAGACCCAGTACTTC. Its protein is CAWTPLGGGETQYF. The chain has TRBV30 and TRBJ2-5, with 7 bases matching TRBD2. This CDR3 is 14 amino acids long. V gave up 4 bases and J gave up 5 bases; unmatched junction bases: 10. The germline V gene has CDR1 GTSNPN and CDR2 SVGIG (reference sequence).

This chain uses TRBV11-3 with TRBJ1-2; 8 nucleotides agree with TRBD1. CDR1 is SGHNT and CDR2 is YENEEA in the germline V gene. The CDR3 covers 13 residues. Germline trimming cut 2 bases from V and 7 bases from J; bases unmatched to any gene: 3. CDR3 coding DNA: TGTGCCAGCAGCTTACCAGGGGGCAGTGGCTACACCTTC. It encodes CASSLPGGSGYTF.

The chain is built from TRBV7-8 and TRBJ1-1; D is unresolved. From germline, CDR1 is SGHVS and CDR2 FQNEAQ. V was trimmed by 10 bases and J by 0 bases, leaving 21 bases between them. The CDR3 runs to 16 residues. The CDR3 DNA sequence: TGTGCCACCCGGAGGGAGGGCGCCGCTATGAACACTGAAGCTTTCTTT. It is translated as CATRREGAAMNTEAFF.

The CDR3 DNA is TGTGCCAGCAGTACACAGGGGGGAGGGACAACTAATGAAAAACTGTTTTTT. Translation: CASSTQGGGTTNEKLFF. The chain combines TRBV7-9 with TRBJ1-4; 8 bases align to TRBD1. CDR3 length equals 17 residues. V was clipped by 6 bases and J by 0 bases; unmatched bases: 9. The germline V gene encodes CDR1 SEHNR and CDR2 FQNEAQ (reference sequence).

This chain joins TRBV10-3 and TRBJ1-4, with 10 bases fitting TRBD1. The V segment lost 7 bases and the J segment 6 bases; nucleotides outside the gene matches: 14. Germline values: CDR1 ENHRY, CDR2 SYGVKD. The CDR3 has 17 residues. The CDR3 reads CAITPTPPGTGDEKLFF. Here the CDR3 DNA reads TGTGCCATCACTCCAACCCCCCCCGGGACAGGGGATGAAAAACTGTTTTTT.

This chain links TRBV6-5 with TRBJ1-1; 8 bases fit TRBD1. The V and J ends lost 5 bases and 8 bases, in that order; junction bases with no gene match: 10. This CDR3 is built from 14 residues. Looked up from germline, CDR1 is MNHEY and CDR2 is SVGAGI. The CDR3 here is CASSRDRWPKEAFF. The DNA of the CDR3 is TGTGCCAGCAGTCGGGACAGGTGGCCGAAGGAAGCTTTCTTT.

This chain joins TRBV27 and TRBJ2-3; 8 bases map to TRBD2. The CDR3 covers 16 residues. Germline V lookup: CDR1 MNHEY, CDR2 SMNVEV (reference sequence). V shed 5 bases, J shed 6 bases, and the junction held 13 bases outside the gene matches. The CDR3 coding sequence is TGTGCCAGCAGTCCCCTTGCGGGGGGACCTATGGATACGCAGTATTTT. This gives the protein CASSPLAGGPMDTQYF.

The CDR3 sequence is CASSFSGFGWLTNEKLFF. CDR3 DNA sequence: TGTGCCAGCAGTTTTTCGGGATTCGGTTGGCTAACTAATGAAAAACTGTTTTTT. The chain joins TRBV27 to TRBJ1-4; D is undetermined. Germline V gene lookup returns CDR1 MNHEY and CDR2 SMNVEV (reference sequence). The V end lost 3 bases, the J end lost 1 base, and 18 bases lay between the germline ends. CDR3 length: 18 residues.

The chain carries TRBV18 and TRBJ1-3; D not resolved. The V gene's germline CDR1 is KGHSH and CDR2 LQKENI. The CDR3 totals 19 residues. Deletions cut 2 bases from V and 0 bases from J, with 20 bases between. This CDR3 is CASSPIGWSQSLSGNTIYF. The CDR3 DNA follows: TGTGCCAGCTCACCAATCGGCTGGAGTCAGTCTCTCTCTGGAAACACCATATATTTT.

The sample holds a few counts of this clone. The chain joins TRBV10-3 to TRBJ2-5; 9 positions match TRBD1. This CDR3 contains 14 residues. V lost 8 bases, J lost 2 bases, and 6 bases stayed unmatched. Looked up from germline, CDR1 is ENHRY and CDR2 is SYGVKD. The DNA of the CDR3 is TGTGCCATCTCTCGACAGGGGGGGCAAGAGACCCAGTACTTC. Protein product: CAISRQGGQETQYF.

This clone was picked up one time. The chain has TRBV7-9 and TRBJ2-7, with D possibly being TRBD1 (5 bases). Germline loops: CDR1 SEHNR, CDR2 FQNEAQ (reference sequence). V lost 1 base, J lost 4 bases, and 11 bases lay in between. The CDR3 loop spans 14 amino acids. The CDR3, as DNA: TGTGCCAGCAGCTTAGTTGACAGAACTTACGAGCAGTACTTC. Its protein product is CASSLVDRTYEQYF.

CDR3 coding DNA: TGTGCCAGCAGCGTTTTTTCGGGGGTAAGCGGAAACACCATATATTTT. It encodes CASSVFSGVSGNTIYF. The rearrangement uses TRBV9 and TRBJ1-3, with a possible D match to TRBD1 (5 bases). This CDR3 spans 16 amino acids. Germline CDR1 is SGDLS and CDR2 is YYNGEE. V gave up 2 bases and J gave up 4 bases, with 16 bases separating them.

The chain joins TRBV6-6 to TRBJ1-4; D gene uncertain. Germline loops: CDR1 MNHNY, CDR2 SVGAGI (reference sequence). The CDR3 is made up of 15 amino acids. Trimming stripped 0 bases from V and 6 bases from J, with 11 bases between. The CDR3 coding sequence is TGTGCCAGCAGTTACTCATGGGAGTTGGATGAAAAACTGTTTTTT. It specifies CASSYSWELDEKLFF.

Notes on this clone: Germline and junction disagree at one end, which may indicate a read error. J is TRBJ2-5 and V is TRBV6-6; 12 nucleotides agree with TRBD2. Germline V gene data show CDR1 as MNHNY and CDR2 as SVGAGI (reference sequence). The CDR3 totals 16 residues. CDR3 sequence (DNA): TGTGCCAGCACTTACCAGGGACTAGCGGGCGAGAAGACCCAGTACTTC. The encoded protein is CASTYQGLAGEKTQYF.

The rearrangement joins TRBV28 to TRBJ1-2; D not certain. The CDR3 is made up of 12 amino acids. V shed 1 base and J shed 5 bases, with 5 bases lying between them. Per the germline V gene, CDR1 is MDHEN and CDR2 is SYDVKM. CDR3 nucleotides: TGTGCCAGCAGTTTATCCCGTTATGGCTACACCTTC. Amino acids: CASSLSRYGYTF.

The CDR3 here is CASSFTRDTEAFF. The CDR3 region has the DNA TGCGCCAGCAGCTTTACGAGGGACACTGAAGCTTTCTTT. V and J are TRBV5-1 and TRBJ1-1, with D uncertain. Per the germline V gene, CDR1 is SGHRS and CDR2 is YFSETQ. CDR3 size: 13 residues. V lost 2 bases, J lost 3 bases, and 8 bases lay in between.

J is TRBJ1-1 and V is TRBV5-4; TRBD1 agrees at 9 bases. Germline CDR1 is SGHNT and CDR2 is YYREEE (reference sequence). CDR3 length: 15 residues. The ends lost 5 bases at V and 4 bases at J; junction bases unmatched: 9. The CDR3 protein is CASSPAATGGTEAFF. CDR3 coding DNA: TGTGCCAGCAGTCCCGCCGCGACAGGGGGCACTGAAGCTTTCTTT.